This T cell receptor (beta chain) appears in the sequencing data of a study of T cells in Graves' hyperthyroidism and ophthalmopathy. CDR3 length: 12 residues. Trimming took off 4 bases at V and 5 bases at J, with 6 bases between the two ends. Amplified regions were TCR beta CDR3 sequences from RNA transcripts. The HTBI set primed first-round TCR CDR3 RT-PCR. TCRdb independently ran MiXCR on the multiplex PCR reads; one entry per CDR3 protein. The sample consists of about 420,000 distinct CDR3 sequences, 15% to 19% of them appearing once. At least ten counts were recorded for this clonotype. The chain uses TRBV12-3 or TRBV12-4 and TRBJ1-5, with D unresolved. The sample taken for sequencing was blood. The receptor's source is a woman aged 18-29 years with Graves' hyperthyroidism. The CDR3 protein is CASSSGDQPQHF. The CDR3 nucleotides are TGTGCCAGCAGTTCTGGGGATCAGCCCCAGCATTTT.